These T cell receptor beta chains were read from a single sample in a study of cytomegalovirus exposure and HLA in healthy donors. The repertoire was sequenced with immunoSEQ multiplex PCR; TCRdb's copy has only in-frame clones and lacks some. The sample contains roughly 190,000 clones, 77% of which appear only once. The material sequenced was PBMCs. These receptors were collected from a woman aged 30 to 39 in good health and CMV-seropositive. CDR3s include the opening cysteine and the closing phenylalanine or tryptophan. The D gene is left open where the match is weak. Rows may omit the clone size; those that give it use once, few, many or a size class.

J gene | clone size | V gene | D gene | CDR3 DNA | CDR3 protein
TRBJ2-5 | - | TRBV6-5 | - | TGTGCCAGCTTTCGAGAGTACGGGGAGACCCAGTACTTC | CASFREYGETQYF
TRBJ1-5 | few | TRBV5-6 | - | TGTGCCAGCAGCTCGAGCAGGGGTCAGCCCCAGCATTTT | CASSSSRGQPQHF
TRBJ2-6 | once | TRBV30 | - | TGTGCCTGGAGTGTAGAAGGGGTTGGGGTGAGCTCTGGGGCCAACGTCCTGACTTTC | CAWSVEGVGVSSGANVLTF
TRBJ2-3 | - | TRBV7-9 | TRBD2 | TGTGCCAGCAGCCAGGCTAAGCGGGAGGGCCCTACAGATACGCAGTATTTT | CASSQAKREGPTDTQYF
TRBJ2-2 | - | TRBV19 | - | TGTGCCAGTATAGACAGGACCTACACCGGGGAGCTGTTTTTT | CASIDRTYTGELFF
TRBJ2-3 | - | TRBV20-1 | - | TGCAGTGCTAGTGCCGGGGATACGCAGTATTTT | CSASAGDTQYF
TRBJ2-7 | - | TRBV7-9 | - | TGTGCCAGCAGCACCCTCCGGACTACTACCTACGAGCAGTACTTC | CASSTLRTTTYEQYF
TRBJ2-5 | once | TRBV30 | TRBD2 | TGTGCCTGGAGTACCGGACTAGCCTCTGCTGCGCAGTACTTC | CAWSTGLASAAQYF
TRBJ2-1 | once | TRBV28 | TRBD2 | TGTGCCAGCAGTCCGCTAGCGGGGGGATTCAACTCCTACAATGAGCAGTTCTTC | CASSPLAGGFNSYNEQFF
TRBJ1-1 | - | TRBV4-1 | - | TGCGCCAGCAGCCGCCCGACTGAGGATGAAGCTTTCTTT | CASSRPTEDEAFF
TRBJ2-2 | - | TRBV6-6 | TRBD2 | TGTGCCAGCAGTTCCATAGCGGGGGGACGTACCGGGGAGCTGTTTTTT | CASSSIAGGRTGELFF
TRBJ1-6 | - | TRBV7-2 | TRBD1 | TGTGCCAGCAGCACGCGACAGGGTTTGGGTTCACCCCTCCACTTT | CASSTRQGLGSPLHF
TRBJ1-5 | - | TRBV7-2 | TRBD1 | TGTGCCAGCAGCTTAGCGACAGGGAGGTTAGACAATCAGCCCCAGCATTTT | CASSLATGRLDNQPQHF
TRBJ2-1 | - | TRBV10-3 | - | TGTGCCATCAGTGAGGTCGTGGGGAGCTCCTACAATGAGCAGTTCTTC | CAISEVVGSSYNEQFF
TRBJ1-6 | - | TRBV11-2 | - | TGTGCCAGCAGCCTAAACCCAGCGGTGGGGACACCCCTCCACTTT | CASSLNPAVGTPLHF
TRBJ1-1 | once | TRBV2 | - | TGTGCCAGCAGTACGGGATCCCTCAACACTGAAGCTTTCTTT | CASSTGSLNTEAFF
TRBJ2-1 | - | TRBV27 | TRBD2 | TGTGCCAGCAGTTTACCCGGGACTAGCCGAGACAATGAGCAGTTCTTC | CASSLPGTSRDNEQFF
TRBJ2-7 | - | TRBV5-8 | TRBD1 | TGTGCCAGCAGCGGAAGGGACAGGGGGGCCTACGAGCAGTACTTC | CASSGRDRGAYEQYF
TRBJ1-6 | few | TRBV5-4 | - | TGTGCCAGCAGCCAAACGACAAGGCCTTATAATTCACCCCTCCACTTT | CASSQTTRPYNSPLHF
TRBJ2-1 | - | TRBV27 | - | TGTGCCAGCAACCGATTTAGCGGACCACCCTTCTACAATGAGCAGTTCTTC | CASNRFSGPPFYNEQFF
TRBJ2-5 | - | TRBV7-6 | - | TGTGCCAGCAGCCGTAGGGGAACGGAGACCCAGTACTTC | CASSRRGTETQYF
TRBJ2-7 | few | TRBV11-2 | - | TGTGCCAGCAGCGCGGACAGCTACGAGCAGTACTTC | CASSADSYEQYF
TRBJ2-7 | few | TRBV10-2 | - | TGCGCCAGCACCCCGACCGACGGGGAGCAGTACTTC | CASTPTDGEQYF
TRBJ1-1 | - | TRBV6-5 | TRBD1 | TGTGCCAGCAGTGCGGGACAGGATCGCTACACTGAAGCTTTCTTT | CASSAGQDRYTEAFF
TRBJ1-2 | - | TRBV28 | - | TGTGCCAGCAGCTCATGGGGGGGGATTTTAAACTATGGCTACACCTTC | CASSSWGGILNYGYTF
TRBJ2-5 | few | TRBV27 | TRBD2 | TGTGCCACCAAACCTAGCGGGAGGGCCTTGGTTCTGGAGACCCAGTACTTC | CATKPSGRALVLETQYF
TRBJ2-1 | few | TRBV4-3 | TRBD2 | TGCGCCAGCAGCCAAGACCTAGCGGGAGGACGCAATGAGCAGTTCTTC | CASSQDLAGGRNEQFF
TRBJ2-3 | - | TRBV6-1 | - | TGTGCCAGCAGTGCCCGCGGGACTCCTGGCACAGATACGCAGTATTTT | CASSARGTPGTDTQYF
TRBJ2-1 | - | TRBV27 | TRBD1 | TGTGCCAGCAGTTTCCTCCTAAATCCGGGACAGGGGAACAATGAGCAGTTCTTC | CASSFLLNPGQGNNEQFF
TRBJ2-7 | few | TRBV28 | - | TGTGCCAGCAGTCGCGGCGGGAAGGCTACGAGGCAGTACTTC | CASSRGGKATRQYF
TRBJ2-1 | - | TRBV19 | - | TGTGCCAGTAGTATGTGGCGGAATGAGCAGTTCTTC | CASSMWRNEQFF
TRBJ1-2 | - | TRBV7-9 | - | TGTGCCAGCAGAAAAAACGCAGGCGAGAACTATGGCTACACCTTC | CASRKNAGENYGYTF
TRBJ2-1 | - | TRBV4-1 | TRBD2 | TGCGCCAGCAGCCAAGTACTCATAGTAGCGGGACCCTACAATGAGCAGTTCTTC | CASSQVLIVAGPYNEQFF
TRBJ2-1 | - | TRBV27 | TRBD2 | TGTGCCAGCAGTTCCGTGGGCAGAGGGACTAGCGGGAGCTTTGAGCAGTTCTTC | CASSSVGRGTSGSFEQFF
TRBJ2-1 | - | TRBV15 | TRBD1 | TGTGCCACCAGCGCCCCAGGACAGGCTACCTACAATGAGCAGTTCTTC | CATSAPGQATYNEQFF
TRBJ2-2 | few | TRBV7-6 | - | TGTGCCAGCAGCTTAGCCTTCCGGGGGACCGGGGAGCTGTTTTTT | CASSLAFRGTGELFF